This TCR beta chain was recorded in a study of T cell changes during pregnancy in multiple sclerosis. Measured with immunoSEQ multiplex PCR; TCRdb has only the in-frame clones, and not every one. In the table there are about 23,000 clones, around 89% of which are singletons. After removal of 7 bases from V and 5 bases from J, the junction contained 12 bases not matched to a gene. The CDR3 is 15 residues long. Germline loops: CDR1 MNHEY, CDR2 SMNVEV (reference sequence). This clonotype was sampled from a female donor with multiple sclerosis, enrolled in a pregnancy study. The gene calls are TRBV27 and TRBJ2-7; 9 bases match TRBD1. The material sequenced was CD8+ T cells from peripheral blood mononuclear cells, taken in the first trimester of pregnancy. The CDR3 reads CASTSLTGGMNEQYF. CDR3 sequence (DNA): TGTGCCAGCACCTCCTTGACAGGGGGTATGAACGAGCAGTACTTC.